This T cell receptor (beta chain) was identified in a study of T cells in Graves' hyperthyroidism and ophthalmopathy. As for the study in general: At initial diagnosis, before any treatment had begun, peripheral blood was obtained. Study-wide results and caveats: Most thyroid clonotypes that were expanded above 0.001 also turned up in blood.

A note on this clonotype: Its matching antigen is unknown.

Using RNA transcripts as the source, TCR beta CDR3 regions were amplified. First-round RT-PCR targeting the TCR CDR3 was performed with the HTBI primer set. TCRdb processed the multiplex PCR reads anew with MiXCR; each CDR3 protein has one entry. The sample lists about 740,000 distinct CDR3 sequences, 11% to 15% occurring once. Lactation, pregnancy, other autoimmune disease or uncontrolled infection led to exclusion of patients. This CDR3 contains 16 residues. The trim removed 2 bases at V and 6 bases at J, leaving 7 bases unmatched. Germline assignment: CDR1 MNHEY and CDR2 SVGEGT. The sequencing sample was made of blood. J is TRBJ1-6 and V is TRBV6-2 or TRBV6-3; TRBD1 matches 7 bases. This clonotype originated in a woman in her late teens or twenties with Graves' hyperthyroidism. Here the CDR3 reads CASSYGDSTPNSPLHF. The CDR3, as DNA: TGTGCCAGCAGTTACGGGGACAGTACCCCTAATTCACCCCTCCACTTT.